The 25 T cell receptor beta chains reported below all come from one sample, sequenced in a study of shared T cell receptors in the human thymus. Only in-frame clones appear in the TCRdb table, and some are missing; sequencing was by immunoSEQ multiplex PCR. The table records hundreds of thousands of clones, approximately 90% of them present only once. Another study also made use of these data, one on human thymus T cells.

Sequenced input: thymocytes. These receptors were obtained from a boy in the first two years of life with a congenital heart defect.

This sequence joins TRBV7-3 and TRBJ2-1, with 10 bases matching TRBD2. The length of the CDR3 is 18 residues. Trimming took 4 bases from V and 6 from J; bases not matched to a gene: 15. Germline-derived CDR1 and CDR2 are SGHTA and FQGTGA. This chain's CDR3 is CASSSPGSLAGDSNEQFF. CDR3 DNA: TGTGCCAGCAGCTCGCCAGGGAGTCTAGCGGGAGATAGCAATGAGCAGTTCTTC.

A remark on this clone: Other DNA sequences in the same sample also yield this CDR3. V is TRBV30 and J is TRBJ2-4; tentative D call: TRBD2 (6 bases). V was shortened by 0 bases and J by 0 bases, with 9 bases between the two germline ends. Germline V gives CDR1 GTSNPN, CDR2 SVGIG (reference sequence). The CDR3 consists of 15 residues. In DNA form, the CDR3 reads TGTGCCTGGAGTGTGGCGGGGTTAGCCAAAAACATTCAGTACTTC. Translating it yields CAWSVAGLAKNIQYF.

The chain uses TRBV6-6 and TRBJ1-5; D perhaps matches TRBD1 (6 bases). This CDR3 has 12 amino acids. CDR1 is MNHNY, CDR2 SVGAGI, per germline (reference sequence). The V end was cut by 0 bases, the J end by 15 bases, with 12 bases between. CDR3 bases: TGTGCCAGCAGTTACTCTAATCAGGGGTGGCATTTT. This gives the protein CASSYSNQGWHF.

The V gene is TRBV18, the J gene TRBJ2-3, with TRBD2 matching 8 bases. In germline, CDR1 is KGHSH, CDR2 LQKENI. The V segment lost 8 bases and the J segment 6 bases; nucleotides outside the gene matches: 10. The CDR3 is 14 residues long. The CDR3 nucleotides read TGTGCCAGCCCCTCCGGGGGGGGCTTGGATACGCAGTATTTT. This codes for CASPSGGGLDTQYF.

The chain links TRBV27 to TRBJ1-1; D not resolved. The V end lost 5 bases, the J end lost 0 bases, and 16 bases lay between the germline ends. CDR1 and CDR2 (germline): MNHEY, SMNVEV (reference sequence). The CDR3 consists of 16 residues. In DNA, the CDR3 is TGTGCCAGCAGTCCACGGCTCGGGTCTATGAACACTGAAGCTTTCTTT. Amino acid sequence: CASSPRLGSMNTEAFF.

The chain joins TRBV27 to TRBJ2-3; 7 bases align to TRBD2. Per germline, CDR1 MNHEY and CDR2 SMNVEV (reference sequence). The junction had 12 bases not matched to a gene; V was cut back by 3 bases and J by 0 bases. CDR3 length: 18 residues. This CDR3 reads CASSFVPRRELSTDTQYF. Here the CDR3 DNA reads TGTGCCAGCAGTTTTGTCCCCCGGCGGGAGTTAAGCACAGATACGCAGTATTTT.

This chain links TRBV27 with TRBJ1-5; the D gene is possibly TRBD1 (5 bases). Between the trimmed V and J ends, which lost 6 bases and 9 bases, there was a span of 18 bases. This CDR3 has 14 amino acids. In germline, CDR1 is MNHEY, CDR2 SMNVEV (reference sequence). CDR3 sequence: CASRSGLPISPQHF. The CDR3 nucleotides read TGTGCCAGCAGGTCGGGACTCCCTATTTCGCCCCAGCATTTT.

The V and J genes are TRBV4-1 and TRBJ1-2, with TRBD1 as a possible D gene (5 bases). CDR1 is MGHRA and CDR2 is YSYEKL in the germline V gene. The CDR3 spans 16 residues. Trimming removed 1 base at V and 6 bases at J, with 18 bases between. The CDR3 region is CASSQGREGNPDGYTF. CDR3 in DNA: TGCGCCAGCAGCCAAGGGAGGGAGGGGAATCCCGATGGCTACACCTTC.

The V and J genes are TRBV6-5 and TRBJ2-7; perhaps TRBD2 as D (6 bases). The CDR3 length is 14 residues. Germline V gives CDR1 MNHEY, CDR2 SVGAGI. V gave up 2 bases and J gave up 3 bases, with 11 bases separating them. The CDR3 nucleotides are TGTGCCAGCAGTTACAATTCGGGACTCTACGAGCAGTACTTC. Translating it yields CASSYNSGLYEQYF.

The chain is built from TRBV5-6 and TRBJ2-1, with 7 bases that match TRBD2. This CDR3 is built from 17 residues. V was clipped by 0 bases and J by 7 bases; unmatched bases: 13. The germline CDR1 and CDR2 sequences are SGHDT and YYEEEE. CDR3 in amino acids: CASSLVGLAVGGNEQFF. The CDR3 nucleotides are TGTGCCAGCAGCTTGGTTGGCCTAGCGGTGGGGGGGAATGAGCAGTTCTTC.

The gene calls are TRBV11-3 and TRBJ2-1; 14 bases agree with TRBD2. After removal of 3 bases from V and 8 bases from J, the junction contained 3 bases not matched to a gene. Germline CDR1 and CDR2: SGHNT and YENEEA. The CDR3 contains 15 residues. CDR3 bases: TGTGCCAGCAGCTTGGGACTAGCGGGAGTTCATGAGCAGTTCTTC. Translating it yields CASSLGLAGVHEQFF.

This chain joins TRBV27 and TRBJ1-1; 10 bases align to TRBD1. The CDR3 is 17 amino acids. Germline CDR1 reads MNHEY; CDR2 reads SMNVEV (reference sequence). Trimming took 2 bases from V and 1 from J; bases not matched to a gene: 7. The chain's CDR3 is CASSLTDRGQGNTEAFF. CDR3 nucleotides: TGTGCCAGCAGTTTAACAGACAGGGGGCAGGGGAACACTGAAGCTTTCTTT.

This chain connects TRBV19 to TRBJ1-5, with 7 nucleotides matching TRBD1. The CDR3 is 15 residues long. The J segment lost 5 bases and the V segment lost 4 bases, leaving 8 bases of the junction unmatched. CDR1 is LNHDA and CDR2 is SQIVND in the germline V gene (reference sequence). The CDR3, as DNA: TGTGCCAGTAGTACCACAAGGGGGCTTGATCAGCCCCAGCATTTT. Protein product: CASSTTRGLDQPQHF.

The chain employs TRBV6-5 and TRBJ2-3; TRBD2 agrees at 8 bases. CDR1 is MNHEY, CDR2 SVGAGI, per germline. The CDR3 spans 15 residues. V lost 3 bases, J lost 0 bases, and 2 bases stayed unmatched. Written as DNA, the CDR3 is TGTGCCAGCAGTTATAAGCGGGGGAGCACAGATACGCAGTATTTT. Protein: CASSYKRGSTDTQYF.

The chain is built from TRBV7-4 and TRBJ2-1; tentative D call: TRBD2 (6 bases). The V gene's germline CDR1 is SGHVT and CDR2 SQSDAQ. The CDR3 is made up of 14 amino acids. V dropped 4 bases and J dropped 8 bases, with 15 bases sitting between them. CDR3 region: CASSSATRGDEQFF. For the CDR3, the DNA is TGTGCCAGCAGCTCAGCGACTAGAGGCGATGAGCAGTTCTTC.

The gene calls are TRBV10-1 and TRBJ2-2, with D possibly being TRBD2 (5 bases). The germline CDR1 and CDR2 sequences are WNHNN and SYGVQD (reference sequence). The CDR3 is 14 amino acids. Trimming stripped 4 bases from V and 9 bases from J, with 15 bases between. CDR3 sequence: CASSAPPRRRELFF. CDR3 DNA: TGCGCCAGCAGTGCCCCCCCGAGGAGGAGGGAGCTGTTTTTT.

In DNA form, the CDR3 reads TGTGCCAGCTCACCCTGCAGGGGTATGGGACAGCGGCCCATGAACACTGAAGCTTTCTTT. This codes for CASSPCRGMGQRPMNTEAFF. The rearrangement joins TRBV18 to TRBJ1-1, with TRBD1 matching 7 bases. With 3 bases clipped from V and 0 bases from J, the junction kept 19 bases outside the gene matches. The CDR3 extends over 20 amino acids. Germline V gives CDR1 KGHSH, CDR2 LQKENI.

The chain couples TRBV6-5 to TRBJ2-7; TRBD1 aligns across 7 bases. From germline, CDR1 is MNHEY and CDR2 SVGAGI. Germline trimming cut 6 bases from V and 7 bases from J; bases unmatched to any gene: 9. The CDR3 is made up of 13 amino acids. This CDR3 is CASRKETGWEQYF. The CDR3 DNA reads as TGTGCCAGCAGAAAAGAGACAGGGTGGGAGCAGTACTTC.

The CDR3 nucleotides are TGTGCCAGCAGCTTAGATGGGACTGGCGGGGGACTAGCCAAAAACATTCAGTACTTC. Encoded protein: CASSLDGTGGGLAKNIQYF. The gene calls are TRBV11-3 and TRBJ2-4; 7 positions match TRBD2. CDR1 SGHNT and CDR2 YENEEA come from the germline V gene. The CDR3 sequence is 19 residues long. V shed 0 bases, J shed 0 bases, and the junction held 11 bases outside the gene matches. The variable domain in full, completed from reference TRBV11-3 and TRBJ2-4, reads EAGVVQSPRYKIIEKKQPVAFWCNPISGHNTLYWYLQNLGQGPELLIRYENEEAVDDSQLPKDRFSAERLKGVDSTLKIQPAELGDSAVYLCASSLDGTGGGLAKNIQYFGAGTRLSVL.

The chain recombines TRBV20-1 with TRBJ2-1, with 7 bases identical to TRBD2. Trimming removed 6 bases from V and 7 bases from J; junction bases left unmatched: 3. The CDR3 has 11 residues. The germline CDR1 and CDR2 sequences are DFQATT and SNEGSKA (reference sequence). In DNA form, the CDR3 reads TGCAGTGCAGGGGAGGGAAATGAGCAGTTCTTC. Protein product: CSAGEGNEQFF.

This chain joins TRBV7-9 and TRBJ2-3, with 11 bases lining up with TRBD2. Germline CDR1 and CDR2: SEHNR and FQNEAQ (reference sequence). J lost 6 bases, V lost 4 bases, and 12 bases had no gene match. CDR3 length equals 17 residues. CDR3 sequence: CASSSRLAGNQGDTQYF. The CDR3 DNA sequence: TGTGCCAGCAGCTCCCGACTAGCGGGAAACCAGGGGGATACGCAGTATTTT.

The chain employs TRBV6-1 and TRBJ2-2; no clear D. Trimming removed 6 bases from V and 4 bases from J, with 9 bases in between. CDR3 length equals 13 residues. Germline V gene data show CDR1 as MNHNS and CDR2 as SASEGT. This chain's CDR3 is CASSGVGTGELFF. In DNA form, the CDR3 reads TGTGCCAGCAGCGGAGTAGGCACCGGGGAGCTGTTTTTT.

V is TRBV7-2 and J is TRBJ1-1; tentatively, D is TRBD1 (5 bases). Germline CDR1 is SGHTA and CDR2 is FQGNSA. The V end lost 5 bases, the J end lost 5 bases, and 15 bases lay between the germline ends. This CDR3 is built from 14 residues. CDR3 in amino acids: CASSPLGRATEAFF. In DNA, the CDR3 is TGTGCCAGCAGCCCGCTGGGCAGGGCGACTGAAGCTTTCTTT.

The DNA of the CDR3 is TGTGCCTGGAGTGTAGCCGTCCCCGAGCAGTACTTC. This codes for CAWSVAVPEQYF. This chain links TRBV30 with TRBJ2-7; D is undetermined. Germline assignment: CDR1 GTSNPN and CDR2 SVGIG (reference sequence). Trimming stripped 0 bases from V and 6 bases from J, with 9 bases between. This CDR3 has 12 amino acids.

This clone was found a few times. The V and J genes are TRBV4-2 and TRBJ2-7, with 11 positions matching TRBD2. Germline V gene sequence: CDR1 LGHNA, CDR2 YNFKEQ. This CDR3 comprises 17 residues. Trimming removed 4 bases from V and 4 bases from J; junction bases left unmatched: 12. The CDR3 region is CASSREKGSGREYEQYF. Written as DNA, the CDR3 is TGTGCCAGCAGCCGGGAGAAAGGTAGCGGGAGGGAGTACGAGCAGTACTTC.